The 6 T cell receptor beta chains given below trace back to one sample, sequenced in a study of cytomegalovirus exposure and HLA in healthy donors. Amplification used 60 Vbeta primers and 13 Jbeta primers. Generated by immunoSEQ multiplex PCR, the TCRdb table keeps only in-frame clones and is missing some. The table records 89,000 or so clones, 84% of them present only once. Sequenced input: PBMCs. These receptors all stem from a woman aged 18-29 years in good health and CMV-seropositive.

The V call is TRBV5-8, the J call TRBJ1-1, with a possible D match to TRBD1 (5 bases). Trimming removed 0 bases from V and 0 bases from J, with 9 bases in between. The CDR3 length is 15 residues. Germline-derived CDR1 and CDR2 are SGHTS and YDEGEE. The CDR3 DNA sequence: TGTGCCAGCAGCTTGGGGACAACTATGAACACTGAAGCTTTCTTT. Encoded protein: CASSLGTTMNTEAFF.

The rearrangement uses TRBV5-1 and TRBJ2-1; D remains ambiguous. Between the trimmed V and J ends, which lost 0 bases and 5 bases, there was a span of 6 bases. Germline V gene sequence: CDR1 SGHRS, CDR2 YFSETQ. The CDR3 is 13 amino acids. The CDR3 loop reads CASSLGDNNEQFF. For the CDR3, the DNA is TGCGCCAGCAGCTTGGGCGACAACAATGAGCAGTTCTTC.

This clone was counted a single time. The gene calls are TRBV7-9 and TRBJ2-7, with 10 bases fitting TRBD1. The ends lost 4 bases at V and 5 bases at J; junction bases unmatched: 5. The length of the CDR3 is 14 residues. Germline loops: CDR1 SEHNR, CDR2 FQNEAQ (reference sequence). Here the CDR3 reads CASSSGQGFDEQYF. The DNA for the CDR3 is TGTGCCAGCAGCTCGGGACAGGGGTTTGACGAGCAGTACTTC.

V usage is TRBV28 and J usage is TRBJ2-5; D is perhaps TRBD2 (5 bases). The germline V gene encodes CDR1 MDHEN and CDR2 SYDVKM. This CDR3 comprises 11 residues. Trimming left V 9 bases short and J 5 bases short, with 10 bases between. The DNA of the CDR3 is TGTGCCAGTAGCTCGGGGGAGACCCAGTACTTC. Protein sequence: CASSSGETQYF.

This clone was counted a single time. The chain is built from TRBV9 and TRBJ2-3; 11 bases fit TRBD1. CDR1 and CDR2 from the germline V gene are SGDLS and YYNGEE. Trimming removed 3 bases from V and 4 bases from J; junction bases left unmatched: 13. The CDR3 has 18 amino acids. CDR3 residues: CASSAWTGGASVSDTQYF. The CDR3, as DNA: TGTGCCAGCAGCGCCTGGACAGGGGGCGCGTCAGTGTCAGATACGCAGTATTTT.

CDR3 loop: CAWTGLGANVLTF. The CDR3, as DNA: TGTGCCTGGACAGGGTTAGGGGCCAACGTCCTGACTTTC. V is TRBV30 and J is TRBJ2-6; the D gene is possibly TRBD1 (5 bases). Germline V gene lookup returns CDR1 GTSNPN and CDR2 SVGIG (reference sequence). This CDR3 contains 13 residues. Trimming shortened V by 4 bases and J by 4 bases, and 8 bases separated the two germline ends. Based on the CDR3 plus reference TRBV30 and TRBJ2-6, the full variable domain is SQTIHQWPATLVQPVGSPLSLECTVEGTSNPNLYWYRQAAGRGLQLLFYSVGIGQISSEVPQNLSASRPQDRQFILSSKKLLLSDSGFYLCAWTGLGANVLTFGAGSRLTVL.